The entry below gives a single TCR beta chain sequence along with its context. These data come from a study of immune evolution from preneoplasia to lung adenocarcinoma. The CDR3 is 11 residues long. The germline V gene encodes CDR1 ENHRY and CDR2 SYGVKD. Trimming left V 8 bases short and J 3 bases short, with 8 bases between. The method was immunoSEQ multiplex PCR; TCRdb's version includes in-frame clones alone and lacks a portion of them. The data contain under 15,000 clones, 85% of them singletons. Premalignant or tumor cells were enriched by macro-dissection after pathologic assessment. This sequence originates from a donor of 70 years or more with lung adenocarcinoma. Sequenced: FFPE lung adenocarcinoma in situ tissue. The V call is TRBV10-3, the J call TRBJ2-7; perhaps TRBD1 as D (6 bases). The chain's CDR3 is CAIGDNYEQYF. CDR3 sequence (DNA): TGTGCCATCGGGGACAACTACGAGCAGTACTTC.